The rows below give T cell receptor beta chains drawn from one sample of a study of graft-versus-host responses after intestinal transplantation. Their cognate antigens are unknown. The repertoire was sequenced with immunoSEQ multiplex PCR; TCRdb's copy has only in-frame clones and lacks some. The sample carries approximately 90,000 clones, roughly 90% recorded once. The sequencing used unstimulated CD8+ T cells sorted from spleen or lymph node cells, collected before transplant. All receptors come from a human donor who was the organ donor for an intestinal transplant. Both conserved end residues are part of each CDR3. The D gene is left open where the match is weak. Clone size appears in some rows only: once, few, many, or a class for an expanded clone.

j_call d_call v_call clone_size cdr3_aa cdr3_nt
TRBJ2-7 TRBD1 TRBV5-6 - CASSVGQGSYEQYF TGTGCCAGCAGCGTGGGACAGGGCAGCTACGAGCAGTACTTC
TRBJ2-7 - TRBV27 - CASSFLDSRSYEQYF TGTGCCAGCAGTTTTTTGGACAGTAGAAGCTACGAGCAGTACTTC
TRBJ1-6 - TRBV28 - CASSSSVKALGGSPLHF TGTGCCAGCAGTTCCTCTGTGAAGGCCCTGGGTGGTTCACCCCTCCACTTT
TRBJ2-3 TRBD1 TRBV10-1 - CASSHSPAGTELTDTQYF TGCGCCAGCAGCCACTCTCCCGCAGGGACAGAATTAACAGATACGCAGTATTTT
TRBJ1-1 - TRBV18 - CASSAGAINTEAFF TGTGCCAGCTCGGCCGGGGCGATTAACACTGAAGCTTTCTTT
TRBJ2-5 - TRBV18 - CASSPPGQQETQYF TGTGCCAGCTCACCTCCGGGGCAACAAGAGACCCAGTACTTC
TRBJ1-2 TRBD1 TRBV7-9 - CASSSKGTETPTNYGYTF TGTGCCAGCAGCTCAAAAGGGACAGAGACACCTACTAACTATGGCTACACCTTC
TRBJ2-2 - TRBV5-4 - CASSLGPGELFF TGTGCCAGCAGCTTGGGTCCCGGGGAGCTGTTTTTT
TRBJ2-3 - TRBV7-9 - CASSPGTDTQYF TGTGCCAGCAGCCCAGGTACAGATACGCAGTATTTT
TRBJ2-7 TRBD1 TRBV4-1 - CASSQRTGGASGTEQYF TGCGCCAGCAGCCAGCGGACAGGGGGCGCGAGTGGCACCGAGCAGTACTTC
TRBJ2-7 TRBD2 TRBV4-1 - CASSQGAGSYEQYF TGCGCCAGCAGCCAAGGAGCGGGGTCCTACGAGCAGTACTTC
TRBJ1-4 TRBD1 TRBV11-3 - CASQERTGSEKLFF TGTGCCAGCCAGGAGAGGACAGGAAGCGAAAAACTGTTTTTT
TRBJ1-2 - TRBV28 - CASSFVSITGYTF TGTGCCAGCAGTTTTGTTTCGATTACAGGCTACACCTTC
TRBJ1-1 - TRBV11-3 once CASGLASGMNTEAFF TGTGCTAGCGGCTTAGCCTCGGGGATGAACACTGAAGCTTTCTTT
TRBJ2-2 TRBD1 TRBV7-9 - CASSLTHTRQGANTGELFF TGTGCCAGCAGCTTAACCCATACGCGACAGGGGGCGAACACCGGGGAGCTGTTTTTT
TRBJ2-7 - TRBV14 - CASSHHHEQYF TGTGCCAGCAGCCATCATCACGAGCAGTACTTC
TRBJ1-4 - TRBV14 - CASSLVGVVGQGEKLFF TGTGCCAGCAGCCTTGTGGGCGTAGTAGGGCAGGGTGAAAAACTGTTTTTT
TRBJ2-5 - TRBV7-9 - CASSLPREWETQYF TGTGCCAGCAGCTTACCCAGGGAATGGGAGACCCAGTACTTC
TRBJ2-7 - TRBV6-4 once CASSVLYEQYF TGTGCCAGCAGTGTCCTCTACGAGCAGTACTTC
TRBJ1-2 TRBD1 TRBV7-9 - CASSLGVRGRDNYGYTF TGTGCCAGCAGCTTAGGCGTAAGGGGGCGGGATAACTATGGCTACACCTTC
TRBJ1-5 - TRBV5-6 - CASSYAGRGYSNQPQHF TGTGCCAGCAGCTACGCCGGCAGGGGTTATAGCAATCAGCCCCAGCATTTT
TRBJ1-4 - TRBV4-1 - CASKIRTWDEKLFF TGCGCCAGCAAGATCCGGACGTGGGATGAAAAACTGTTTTTT
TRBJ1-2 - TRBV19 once CASSSGQYGYTF TGTGCCAGTAGTTCAGGACAGTATGGCTACACCTTC
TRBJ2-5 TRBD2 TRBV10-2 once CASKPKGTSVQETQYF TGCGCCAGCAAACCTAAAGGGACTAGCGTACAAGAGACCCAGTACTTC
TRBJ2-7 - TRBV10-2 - CASSWGSSYEQYF TGCGCCAGCAGTTGGGGAAGCTCCTACGAGCAGTACTTC
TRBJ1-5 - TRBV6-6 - CASTDNREWVQPQHF TGTGCCAGCACCGACAACAGGGAGTGGGTTCAGCCCCAGCATTTT
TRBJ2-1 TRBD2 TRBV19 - CASSIARLAGVRNEQFF TGTGCCAGTAGTATAGCACGACTAGCGGGAGTTCGGAATGAGCAGTTCTTC
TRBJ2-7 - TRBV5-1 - CASSVSGSYEQYF TGCGCCAGCAGTGTTAGCGGTTCCTACGAGCAGTACTTC
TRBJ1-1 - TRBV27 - CASSLLGGEAFF TGTGCCAGCAGTTTATTGGGTGGAGAAGCTTTCTTT
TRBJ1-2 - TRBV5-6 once CASSLGGSYGYTF TGTGCCAGCAGCTTAGGAGGAAGCTATGGCTACACCTTC
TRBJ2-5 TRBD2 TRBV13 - CASSLGLGTNQETQYF TGTGCCAGCAGCTTAGGGCTCGGGACTAACCAAGAGACCCAGTACTTC
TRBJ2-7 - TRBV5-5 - CASSYETGLYEQYF TGTGCCAGCAGCTATGAGACAGGTCTCTACGAGCAGTACTTC
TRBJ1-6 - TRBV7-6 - CASSLAGPSLPRENSPLHF TGTGCCAGCAGCCTCGCCGGGCCTTCACTCCCGCGGGAGAATTCACCCCTCCACTTT
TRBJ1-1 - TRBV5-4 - CASSLRGSTEAFF TGTGCCAGCAGCTTGCGGGGAAGCACTGAAGCTTTCTTT
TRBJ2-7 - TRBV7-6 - CASSSAGTYEQYF TGTGCCAGCAGCTCTGCAGGGACCTACGAGCAGTACTTC
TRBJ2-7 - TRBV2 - CASRFLASSYEQYF TGTGCCAGCAGATTTCTAGCGAGCTCCTACGAGCAGTACTTC
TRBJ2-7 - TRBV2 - CASSEPGSYEQYF TGTGCCAGCAGTGAACCTGGATCCTACGAGCAGTACTTC
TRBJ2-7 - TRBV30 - CAWSVFRGYEQYF TGTGCCTGGAGTGTATTTCGGGGGTACGAGCAGTACTTC
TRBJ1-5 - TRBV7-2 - CAGSFLNQPQHF TGTGCCGGCAGCTTTCTCAATCAGCCCCAGCATTTT
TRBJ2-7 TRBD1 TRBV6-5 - CASSYSRGREQYF TGTGCCAGCAGTTACTCGAGGGGGCGCGAGCAGTACTTC
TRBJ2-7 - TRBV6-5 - CASSYARSYEQYF TGTGCCAGCAGTTACGCCAGGTCCTACGAGCAGTACTTC
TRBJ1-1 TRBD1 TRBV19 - CASNTGGGTEAFF TGTGCCAGTAACACAGGGGGAGGGACTGAAGCTTTCTTT
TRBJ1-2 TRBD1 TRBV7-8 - CASSARDSPNYGYTF TGTGCCAGCAGCGCCCGGGACAGCCCTAACTATGGCTACACCTTC
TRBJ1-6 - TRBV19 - CASSQGLSPLHF TGTGCCAGTAGCCAGGGTTTGTCACCCCTCCACTTT
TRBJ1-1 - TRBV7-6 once CASSKNTPDVGNRDTEAFF TGTGCCAGCAGCAAAAACACCCCCGACGTGGGGAATAGGGACACTGAAGCTTTCTTT
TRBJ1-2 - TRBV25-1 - CASSEAIYGYTF TGTGCCAGCAGTGAGGCAATCTATGGCTACACCTTC
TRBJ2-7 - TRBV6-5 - CASSYSGTEQYF TGTGCCAGCAGTTACTCCGGTACCGAGCAGTACTTC
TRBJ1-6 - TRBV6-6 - CASSYSGPLHF TGTGCCAGCAGTTACTCTGGACCCCTCCACTTT
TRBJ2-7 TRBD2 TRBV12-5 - CASGFIAGGNYEQYF TGTGCTAGTGGTTTTATAGCGGGAGGTAACTACGAGCAGTACTTC
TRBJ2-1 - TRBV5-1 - CASSTTGSEQFF TGCGCCAGCAGCACCACAGGGAGTGAGCAGTTCTTC
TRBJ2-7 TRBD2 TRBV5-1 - CASSPAGERGGLSYEQYF TGCGCCAGCAGCCCGGCGGGAGAGCGGGGGGGCCTCTCCTACGAGCAGTACTTC
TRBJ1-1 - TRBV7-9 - CASSLVSTFGAFF TGTGCCAGCAGCTTAGTGTCGACCTTTGGAGCTTTCTTT
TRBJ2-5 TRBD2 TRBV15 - CATSNPGLAGLETQYF TGTGCCACCAGCAATCCGGGACTAGCGGGATTAGAGACCCAGTACTTC
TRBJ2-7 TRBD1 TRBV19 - CASSGPLTGGKYEQYF TGTGCCAGTAGCGGCCCGTTGACAGGGGGCAAGTACGAGCAGTACTTC
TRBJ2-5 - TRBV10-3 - CAISEPAPGETQYF TGTGCCATCAGTGAGCCCGCTCCTGGAGAGACCCAGTACTTC
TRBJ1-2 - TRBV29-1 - CSVAHAYGYTF TGCAGCGTTGCCCACGCCTATGGCTACACCTTC
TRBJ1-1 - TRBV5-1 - CASSLGTGMNTEAFF TGCGCCAGCAGCTTGGGTACGGGGATGAACACTGAAGCTTTCTTT
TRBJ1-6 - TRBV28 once CASSFAPEGNSPLHF TGTGCCAGCAGTTTCGCACCAGAGGGGAATTCACCCCTCCACTTT
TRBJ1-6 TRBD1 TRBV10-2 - CASSDTGGEGNSPLHF TGCGCCAGCAGTGACACAGGGGGCGAAGGTAATTCACCCCTCCACTTT
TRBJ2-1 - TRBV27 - CASSLSGLGANEQFF TGTGCCAGCAGTTTGTCCGGACTGGGCGCGAATGAGCAGTTCTTC